What follows are 5 T cell receptor beta chains derived from one specimen sequenced in a study of cytomegalovirus exposure and HLA in healthy donors. PCR primers comprised 60 Vbeta and 13 Jbeta primers. Profiled with immunoSEQ multiplex PCR; TCRdb holds only in-frame clones, not every one. The top ten clones hold about 2.3% of a sample with roughly 99,000 clones, approximately 84% of them seen once. Sequencing was performed on PBMCs. The receptors originated from a man aged 30 to 39 in good health and CMV-seronegative.

This clone was counted only a few times. V gene TRBV4-1 combines with J gene TRBJ1-6; D unclear. With 3 bases removed from V and 6 bases from J, the gap between germline ends came to 9 bases. Germline CDR1 MGHRA, CDR2 YSYEKL. The CDR3 has 14 residues. CDR3 DNA sequence: TGCGCCAGCAGCCAGGGGAGTTTTAATTCACCCCTCCACTTT. Amino acid sequence: CASSQGSFNSPLHF.

V usage is TRBV11-1 and J usage is TRBJ2-7; 8 nucleotides agree with TRBD2. CDR1 and CDR2 from the germline V gene are SGHAT and FQDESV (reference sequence). V lost 2 bases, J lost 2 bases, and 5 bases stayed unmatched. The CDR3 runs 15 residues. The CDR3 sequence: CASSLKLAAPYEQYF. The CDR3 bases are TGTGCCAGCAGCTTAAAACTAGCGGCCCCCTACGAGCAGTACTTC. The full variable domain, in which reference TRBV11-1 and TRBJ2-7 provide the parts outside the CDR3, is EAEVAQSPRYKITEKSQAVAFWCDPISGHATLYWYRQILGQGPELLVQFQDESVVDDSQLPKDRFSAERLKGVDSTLKIQPAELGDSAMYLCASSLKLAAPYEQYFGPGTRLTVT.

The chain is built from TRBV2 and TRBJ2-5, with 14 bases fitting TRBD2. The CDR3 sequence is 23 residues long. Germline values: CDR1 SNHLY, CDR2 FYNNEI. V shed 5 bases, J shed 5 bases, and the junction held 28 bases outside the gene matches. DNA for the CDR3: TGTGCCAGCAGTCCCCTGGGACTAGCGGGGGAGGGGCCTAATGTTGGTTTGGGGGAGACCCAGTACTTC. Translation: CASSPLGLAGEGPNVGLGETQYF. The full variable domain, with the rest looked up from reference TRBV2 and TRBJ2-5, is EPEVTQTPSHQVTQMGQEVILRCVPISNHLYFYWYRQILGQKVEFLVSFYNNEISEKSEIFDDQFSVERPDGSNFTLKIRSTKLEDSAMYFCASSPLGLAGEGPNVGLGETQYFGPGTRLLVL.

The CDR3 DNA reads TGTGCCAGCGCCCGGGACAGCGACTCCTACGAGCAGTACTTC. Translating gives CASARDSDSYEQYF. The rearrangement uses TRBV6-5 and TRBJ2-7; 7 nucleotides align to TRBD1. The trim removed 8 bases at V and 0 bases at J, leaving 7 bases unmatched. The germline CDR1 and CDR2 sequences are MNHEY and SVGAGI. This CDR3 has 14 residues.

The chain joins TRBV28 to TRBJ2-3; possible D gene TRBD2, 5 bases. The CDR3 is 16 amino acids. V lost 4 bases and J 5 bases, leaving 19 bases between the germline ends. Germline CDR1 is MDHEN and CDR2 is SYDVKM. The CDR3 bases are TGTGCCAGCAGTTCACCCAGCTCAGGAGGTGTAGATACGCAGTATTTT. It specifies CASSSPSSGGVDTQYF.